This T cell receptor beta chain was sequenced in a study of monozygotic twins with inflammatory bowel disease. The study, taken as a whole, reports: Those with IBD had lower TCRbeta diversity (inverse Simpson) than their healthy co-twins did. T cell subtypes were not distinguishable in this analysis.

The CDR3 has 11 amino acids. Germline CDR1 reads MDHEN; CDR2 reads SYDVKM. Molecular identifiers with 6-nucleotide sample barcodes were added during cDNA synthesis via template switching. For each CDR3 protein, TCRdb gives one entry from its re-call of the 5' RACE reads, without DNA. The table for this sample gives 110,000 to 150,000 distinct CDR3 sequences. Concerning this clonotype itself: No antigen is known for it.

Whole-blood total RNA was extracted without T cell sorting. The clonotype was recovered from a human donor with ulcerative colitis or Crohn's disease, or a healthy co-twin of an affected twin (not recorded which). The sample comprised blood. The V call is TRBV28, the J call TRBJ1-5; TCRdb's assignment of TRBD1 cannot be checked, as there is no DNA. The CDR3 region is CGAGGNQPQHF.